This T cell receptor beta chain was found in a study of T-cell memory formation after mild COVID-19. Background on the study: TCR clusters showed largely donor specificity.

UMIs and sample barcodes were carried by the TCR alpha and TCR beta cDNA libraries that 5'RACE produced using constant-segment primers. TCRdb reprocessed the 5' RACE reads with MiXCR, giving one entry per CDR3 protein. The table shows tens of thousands of distinct CDR3 sequences, with 16% occurring only once. General observations from the study: Clones that contracted from day 15 to 85 had balanced CD4/CD8; later expanders were CD4+ biased. Pre-infection memory showed some responding clones, and this suggested that cross-reactive memory joined.

Germline V gene sequence: CDR1 KGHDR, CDR2 SFDVKD. CDR3 length: 11 residues. Trimming took off 6 bases at V and 10 bases at J, with 9 bases between the two ends. A word on this clonotype: Its antigen is still unknown.

V and J are TRBV24-1 and TRBJ2-1, with D possibly TRBD2 on 5 matching bases. This TCR was sampled from an adult woman who had mild COVID-19 (a few samples of this study predate the infection). Cell type and time point are not known. Specimen: PBMCs or a T cell subset sorted from them (not recorded which). CDR3 bases: TGTGCCACCAGTTCTAGCCGAGAGCAGTTCTTC. It specifies CATSSSREQFF.